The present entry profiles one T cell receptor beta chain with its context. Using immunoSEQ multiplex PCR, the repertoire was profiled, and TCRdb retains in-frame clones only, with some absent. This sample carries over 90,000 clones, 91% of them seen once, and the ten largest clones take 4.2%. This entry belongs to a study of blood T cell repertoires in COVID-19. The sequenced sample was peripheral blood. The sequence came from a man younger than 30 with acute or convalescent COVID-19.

CDR3 bases: TGTGCCAGTAGTCCTCGGGACAGCGCTGAAGCTTTCTTT. Its protein product is CASSPRDSAEAFF. The chain employs TRBV19 and TRBJ1-1; 7 positions agree with TRBD1. CDR3 size: 13 residues. The J segment lost 6 bases and the V segment lost 5 bases, leaving 6 bases of the junction unmatched. Germline CDR1 reads LNHDA; CDR2 reads SQIVND (reference sequence).